This record covers a single T cell receptor beta chain. This sample is part of a study of patients with pleural tuberculosis. TCRdb passed the reads through MiXCR, listing each CDR3 protein once. The sample lists some 48,000 distinct CDR3 sequences, 6% to 8% seen once, with 15% to 20% in the top ten. The TCR originated in a human donor with pleural tuberculosis.

The CDR3 DNA reads as TGTGCCAGCAGTCCGCACCTCTCCTACGAGCAGTACGTC. It specifies CASSPHLSYEQYV. The rearrangement links TRBV4-2 to TRBJ2-7; D is uncertain. Germline-derived CDR1 and CDR2 are LGHNA and YNFKEQ. The V and J ends lost 6 bases and 0 bases respectively, with 9 bases between them. The CDR3 extends over 13 amino acids.